The clone carrying this T cell receptor beta chain occurred many times. From germline, CDR1 is MDHEN and CDR2 SYDVKM. This CDR3 contains 11 residues. V lost 3 bases and J 4 bases, leaving 4 bases between the germline ends. This specimen belongs to a study of human T cells and chemical hapten exposure. During construction of the library, unique molecular identifiers were attached to individual cDNA molecules for quantitative, reproducible TCR counting. TCRdb re-called the RACE reads through MiXCR, storing one row per CDR3 protein. The sample holds tens of thousands of distinct CDR3 sequences, approximately 10% seen once. Stated time point: patch test 3, about 24 weeks after DPC sensitization. Treatment reported: therapeutic diphenylcyclopropenone sensitization with weekly scalp DPC.

This TCR derives from a woman aged 25 to 45 with alopecia areata. Some clones in this sample may be carry-over from other donors' samples. The chain couples TRBV28 to TRBJ2-7, with D unclear. Material: whole blood, obtained in connection with sensitization to the hapten diphenylcyclopropenone (DPC). The CDR3 protein is CASSFFYEQYV. CDR3 coding DNA: TGTGCCAGCAGTTTCTTTTACGAGCAGTACGTC.